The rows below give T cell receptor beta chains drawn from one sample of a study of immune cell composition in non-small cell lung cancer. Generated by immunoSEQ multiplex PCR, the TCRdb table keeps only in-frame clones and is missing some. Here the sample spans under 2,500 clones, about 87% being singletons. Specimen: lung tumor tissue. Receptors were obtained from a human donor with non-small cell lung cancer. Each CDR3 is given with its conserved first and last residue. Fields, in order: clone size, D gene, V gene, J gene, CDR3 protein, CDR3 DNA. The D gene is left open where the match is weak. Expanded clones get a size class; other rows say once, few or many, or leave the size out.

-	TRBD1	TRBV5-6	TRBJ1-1	CASSDWVRSGGLNTEAFF	TGTGCCAGCAGCGACTGGGTTAGGTCAGGGGGATTGAACACTGAAGCTTTCTTT
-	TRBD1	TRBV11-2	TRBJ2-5	CASSPNLQGSETQYF	TGTGCCAGCAGCCCGAATTTACAGGGGAGCGAGACCCAGTACTTC
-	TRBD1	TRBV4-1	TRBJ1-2	CASSPGPGQHYGYTF	TGCGCCAGCAGCCCTGGGCCGGGACAGCACTATGGCTACACCTTC
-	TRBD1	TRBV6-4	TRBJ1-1	CASSLQGDTEAFF	TGTGCCAGCAGCCTTCAGGGGGACACTGAAGCTTTCTTT
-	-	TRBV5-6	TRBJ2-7	CASSLAPGGGQVYEQYF	TGTGCCAGCAGCTTGGCTCCAGGGGGAGGTCAAGTCTACGAGCAGTACTTC
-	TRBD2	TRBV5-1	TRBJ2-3	CASRRGLAGLVRTDTQYF	TGCGCCAGCAGACGAGGACTAGCGGGTCTAGTTCGCACAGATACGCAGTATTTT
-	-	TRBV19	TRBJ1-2	CASSIARSTESLGGYTF	TGTGCCAGTAGTATTGCCCGGTCGACAGAGAGCTTGGGGGGCTACACCTTC
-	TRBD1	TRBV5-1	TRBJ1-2	CASSGGIRQGDGYTF	TGCGCCAGCAGCGGGGGGATACGACAGGGCGATGGCTACACCTTC
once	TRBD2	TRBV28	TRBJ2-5	CASSTRTSGRETQYF	TGTGCCAGCAGTACCCGGACTAGCGGGAGGGAGACCCAGTACTTC
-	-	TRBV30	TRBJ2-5	CAWSVEEGRETQYF	TGTGCCTGGAGTGTAGAAGAAGGGAGGGAGACCCAGTACTTC
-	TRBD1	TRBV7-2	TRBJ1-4	CASSRDRADEKLFF	TGTGCCAGCAGCCGGGACAGGGCCGATGAAAAACTGTTTTTT
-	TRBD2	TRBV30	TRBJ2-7	CACQSWTSGRRYEQYF	TGTGCCTGCCAATCCTGGACTAGCGGGAGGAGGTACGAGCAGTACTTC
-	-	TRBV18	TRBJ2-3	CASSLDSGDTQYF	TGTGCCAGCTCGCTAGATTCGGGAGATACGCAGTATTTT